A single sample gave rise to the 31 T cell receptor beta chains below, sequenced in a study of early T cells in non-severe SARS-CoV-2 infection. MiXCR, applied by TCRdb to the 5' RACE reads, yields one record per CDR3 protein. The sample consists of tens of thousands of distinct CDR3 sequences, around 7.7% of them appearing once. The source was whole blood, collected at baseline. Receptors were obtained from an adult who was a healthcare worker with PCR-confirmed SARS-CoV-2 infection or an uninfected control (not recorded which).

This clonotype was seen more than once but under ten times. The gene calls are TRBV27 and TRBJ2-7, with 7 bases that match TRBD1. J was trimmed by 4 bases and V by 2 bases; bases with no gene match: 5. Germline V lookup: CDR1 MNHEY, CDR2 SMNVEV (reference sequence). This CDR3 spans 14 amino acids. The CDR3 DNA reads as TGTGCCAGCAGTTTAAGGACAGGCGTTTACGAGCAGTACTTC. Translation gives CASSLRTGVYEQYF.

This clonotype was observed a handful of times. The CDR3 loop is CASTKTEPPYEQYF. As DNA, the CDR3 is TGTGCCAGCACCAAGACAGAGCCCCCCTACGAGCAGTACTTC. This rearrangement joins TRBV6-1 to TRBJ2-7, with TRBD1 as a possible D gene (5 bases). V was pared by 7 bases and J by 2 bases, with 15 bases between. This CDR3 has 14 amino acids. Germline V gene data show CDR1 as MNHNS and CDR2 as SASEGT.

The V call is TRBV5-1, the J call TRBJ2-2; D is perhaps TRBD1 or TRBD2 (6 bases each). V was trimmed by 5 bases and J by 8 bases, leaving 22 bases between them. Germline V gene sequence: CDR1 SGHRS, CDR2 YFSETQ. This CDR3 is built from 16 residues. The CDR3 loop is CASSGEGGLRAGELFF. The CDR3 DNA reads as TGCGCCAGCAGTGGAGAAGGGGGACTCCGGGCTGGGGAGCTGTTTTTT.

The chain is built from TRBV27 and TRBJ2-7; D might be TRBD2 (6 bases). Deletions cut 8 bases from V and 0 bases from J, with 17 bases between. This CDR3 region has 15 residues. The germline CDR1 and CDR2 sequences are MNHEY and SMNVEV (reference sequence). The CDR3 region is CASGYARGSSYEQYF. CDR3 DNA: TGTGCCAGCGGATACGCTCGGGGGAGCTCCTACGAGCAGTACTTC.

This clonotype has a count of ten or more. The J gene is TRBJ2-7, the V gene TRBV6-1; unclear D gene. V gave up 3 bases and J gave up 0 bases, with 15 bases separating them. The CDR3 is 16 amino acids. Germline loops: CDR1 MNHNS, CDR2 SASEGT. The CDR3 DNA follows: TGTGCCAGCAGTGATCGGGTAGGAACCCACTCCTACGAGCAGTACTTC. This encodes CASSDRVGTHSYEQYF.

This clonotype was seen more than once but under ten times. The V and J genes are TRBV30 and TRBJ2-7, with D tentatively TRBD2 (5 bases). The ends were cut back, 4 bases at V and 3 bases at J, with 19 bases in the middle. Germline V gene sequence: CDR1 GTSNPN, CDR2 SVGIG (reference sequence). The length of the CDR3 is 15 residues. CDR3 in DNA: TGTGCCTGGACTACTTTAGGATCTAGCCACTACGAGCAGTACTTC. It codes for CAWTTLGSSHYEQYF.

This chain joins TRBV29-1 and TRBJ2-7; 12 bases fit TRBD2. The CDR3 has 13 residues. V trimming: 6 bases; J trimming: 0 bases; junction bases outside the gene matches: 0. In germline, CDR1 is SQVTM, CDR2 ANQGSEA. The CDR3 coding sequence is TGCAGCGTGACTAGCGGGAGCTCCTACGAGCAGTACTTC. It specifies CSVTSGSSYEQYF.

This sequence joins TRBV6-6 and TRBJ2-3, with D perhaps TRBD1 or TRBD2 (5 bases each). Germline CDR1 and CDR2: MNHNY and SVGAGI (reference sequence). This CDR3 is built from 15 residues. Trimming removed 6 bases from V and 5 bases from J, with 18 bases in between. CDR3 loop: CASSTRAPRGDTQYF. CDR3 bases: TGTGCCAGCAGCACTAGGGCCCCGAGGGGAGATACGCAGTATTTT.

This clonotype was detected ten times or more. The chain recombines TRBV28 with TRBJ1-5, with TRBD1 matching 12 bases. In germline, CDR1 is MDHEN, CDR2 SYDVKM. This CDR3 is 16 amino acids long. Germline trimming cut 8 bases from V and 2 bases from J; bases unmatched to any gene: 7. CDR3 DNA sequence: TGTGCCAGCGGGACAGGGGGCGTGATTGGCAATCAGCCCCAGCATTTT. It yields the protein CASGTGGVIGNQPQHF.

This clonotype was counted at least ten times. The chain uses TRBV7-2 and TRBJ2-7, with D perhaps given as TRBD1 or TRBD2 (5 bases each). V was shortened by 0 bases and J by 3 bases, with 6 bases between the two germline ends. Looked up from germline, CDR1 is SGHTA and CDR2 is FQGNSA. The CDR3 runs to 13 residues. The CDR3 spells CASSLAGDYEQYF. CDR3 DNA sequence: TGTGCCAGCAGCTTAGCGGGGGACTACGAGCAGTACTTC.

This clonotype has only a few counts. This CDR3 is CASRTTPGLYEQYF. The CDR3 DNA reads as TGTGCCAGCAGGACCACGCCAGGCCTCTACGAGCAGTACTTC. The chain joins TRBV6-1 to TRBJ2-7; no definite D call. The CDR3 is 14 amino acids. Germline CDR1 is MNHNS and CDR2 is SASEGT. V was pared by 6 bases and J by 3 bases, with 15 bases between.

This clonotype was counted a few times. This chain connects TRBV10-2 to TRBJ2-1; the D gene is possibly TRBD2 (6 bases). The CDR3 covers 17 residues. The V gene lost 0 bases and the J gene lost 0 bases, with 12 bases spanning the gap. Per germline, CDR1 WSHSY and CDR2 SAAADI. The CDR3 sequence is CASSESVAAYSYNEQFF. DNA of the CDR3: TGCGCCAGCAGTGAGTCTGTAGCGGCTTACTCCTACAATGAGCAGTTCTTC.

CDR3 sequence reads: CASSYSLGGADGYTF. In DNA form, the CDR3 reads TGTGCCAGCAGTTACTCGTTAGGGGGCGCGGATGGCTACACCTTC. This chain connects TRBV6-5 to TRBJ1-2; 7 bases map to TRBD1. Germline CDR1 MNHEY, CDR2 SVGAGI. This CDR3 has 15 residues. The trim removed 0 bases at V and 6 bases at J, leaving 7 bases unmatched.

This clonotype was recorded many times. The chain is built from TRBV10-3 and TRBJ2-1; 7 bases are shared with TRBD1. This CDR3 is 13 amino acids long. V lost 4 bases to trimming and J lost 4 bases; unmatched junction nucleotides: 1. Germline V gene data show CDR1 as ENHRY and CDR2 as SYGVKD. The CDR3 sequence: CAISGTGYNEQFF. The CDR3 DNA sequence: TGTGCCATCAGTGGGACAGGATACAATGAGCAGTTCTTC.

The sample holds a few counts of this clonotype. V is TRBV28 and J is TRBJ2-3, with D unclear. Germline-derived CDR1 and CDR2 are MDHEN and SYDVKM. This CDR3 region has 13 residues. V lost 2 bases to trimming and J lost 6 bases, with 9 bases between them. CDR3 loop: CASSLVSPDTQYF. CDR3 bases: TGTGCCAGCAGTTTAGTCAGTCCGGATACGCAGTATTTT.

This clonotype was recorded at least ten times. The chain combines TRBV18 with TRBJ1-2; no reliable D call. The germline V gene encodes CDR1 KGHSH and CDR2 LQKENI. Trimming stripped 5 bases from V and 3 bases from J, with 10 bases between. The CDR3 extends over 13 amino acids. The CDR3 protein is CASSSDGYYGYTF. In DNA, the CDR3 is TGTGCCAGCTCATCGGACGGTTACTATGGCTACACCTTC.

CDR3 protein: CATSSPTSGGRDTQYF. In nucleotides, the CDR3 is TGTGCCACCAGCAGTCCCACTAGCGGCGGTAGGGATACGCAGTATTTT. The chain joins TRBV15 to TRBJ2-3; the match to TRBD2 covers 8 bases. Per the germline V gene, CDR1 is LNHNV and CDR2 is YYDKDF (reference sequence). J lost 6 bases, V lost 3 bases, and 11 bases had no gene match. This CDR3 region has 16 residues.

The chain recombines TRBV19 with TRBJ1-1, with D tentatively TRBD1 (5 bases). The CDR3 consists of 15 residues. V lost 6 bases and J lost 1, with 15 bases in between. Germline CDR1 is LNHDA and CDR2 is SQIVND (reference sequence). The CDR3 nucleotides read TGTGCCAGTAGGAGCCCCGGGGCGCGGAACACTGAAGCTTTCTTT. As protein: CASRSPGARNTEAFF.

This clonotype has ten or more counts. The rearrangement links TRBV28 to TRBJ2-7, with D tentatively TRBD1 or TRBD2 (5 bases each). CDR1 MDHEN and CDR2 SYDVKM come from the germline V gene. CDR3 size: 12 residues. V lost 7 bases, J lost 5 bases, and 12 bases lay in between. CDR3 coding DNA: TGTGCCAGCATGAGGGGATTAAACGAGCAGTACTTC. Amino acids: CASMRGLNEQYF.

About this clonotype itself: Since a much larger clone is just one base distant, this may be a read error. The V and J genes are TRBV19 and TRBJ1-2, with 7 bases identical to TRBD1. The CDR3 length is 14 residues. Germline values: CDR1 LNHDA, CDR2 SQIVND (reference sequence). Unmatched junction bases numbered 7, after V lost 6 bases and J lost 3 bases. The chain's CDR3 is CASRLAGTDYGYTF. The CDR3 DNA sequence: TGTGCCAGTAGGCTGGCCGGGACAGACTATGGCTACACCTTC.

V and J are TRBV11-2 and TRBJ2-7; 7 bases match TRBD1. Looked up from germline, CDR1 is SGHAT and CDR2 is FQNNGV. The ends lost 9 bases at V and 2 bases at J; junction bases unmatched: 16. This CDR3 region has 16 residues. CDR3 sequence reads: CASSRDRILQTYEQYF. The DNA of the CDR3 is TGTGCCAGTTCCCGGGACAGAATACTACAAACCTACGAGCAGTACTTC.

This clonotype was recorded a few times. V gene TRBV6-1 combines with J gene TRBJ1-3; D unresolved. Looked up from germline, CDR1 is MNHNS and CDR2 is SASEGT. CDR3 length: 13 residues. With 11 bases removed from V and 4 bases from J, the gap between germline ends came to 15 bases. The CDR3 DNA reads as TGTGCCGGGAAGGAGAATACCGGAAACACCATATATTTT. Its translation is CAGKENTGNTIYF.

This clonotype was picked up many times. The chain carries TRBV20-1 and TRBJ2-1; D uncertain. From germline, CDR1 is DFQATT and CDR2 SNEGSKA (reference sequence). The CDR3 is made up of 14 amino acids. V was pared by 3 bases and J by 4 bases, with 13 bases between. The CDR3 protein is CSASFSKTYNEQFF. The CDR3 DNA sequence: TGCAGTGCTAGCTTTAGCAAAACGTACAATGAGCAGTTCTTC.

This clonotype was observed a few times. V usage is TRBV4-2 and J usage is TRBJ2-7; D gene uncertain. The V end was cut by 7 bases, the J end by 4 bases, with 17 bases between. The V gene's germline CDR1 is LGHNA and CDR2 YNFKEQ. This CDR3 spans 14 amino acids. Here the CDR3 DNA reads TGTGCCAGCACCCCCAGTCGGGTCTCGTACGAGCAGTACTTC. It codes for CASTPSRVSYEQYF.

This chain links TRBV7-6 with TRBJ2-3; tentatively, D is TRBD2 (6 bases). V was pared by 5 bases and J by 7 bases, with 13 bases between. Germline V lookup: CDR1 SGHVS, CDR2 FNYEAQ. The CDR3 is 13 amino acids. The CDR3, as DNA: TGTGCCAGCAGCCAAGGAGGGGTGAATACGCAGTATTTT. It is translated as CASSQGGVNTQYF.

This clonotype was recorded at least ten times. The chain combines TRBV18 with TRBJ2-1; TRBD1 aligns across 9 bases. Germline trimming cut 0 bases from V and 6 bases from J; bases unmatched to any gene: 6. Germline V gene lookup returns CDR1 KGHSH and CDR2 LQKENI. The CDR3 has 16 amino acids. This CDR3 reads CASSPPGQGLSNEQFF. The CDR3 DNA reads as TGTGCCAGCTCACCACCGGGACAGGGTCTCAGCAATGAGCAGTTCTTC.

This clonotype has ten or more counts. CDR3 in amino acids: CASSLLARKETQYF. CDR3 nucleotides: TGTGCCAGCAGCTTGCTGGCCAGAAAAGAGACCCAGTACTTC. The rearrangement uses TRBV5-4 and TRBJ2-5, with D hard to call. CDR1 is SGHNT, CDR2 YYREEE, per germline (reference sequence). The V and J ends lost 1 base and 3 bases respectively, with 10 bases between them. The CDR3 extends over 14 amino acids.

Judged by abundance, this clonotype is medium-sized. V gene TRBV12-3 or TRBV12-4 combines with J gene TRBJ2-4; D ambiguous. CDR3 size: 14 residues. The V and J ends lost 7 bases and 9 bases respectively, with 19 bases between them. CDR3 DNA: TGTGCCAGCACTCGGTCTACGTCCCCGGGCATTCAGTACTTC. Translating it yields CASTRSTSPGIQYF.

At least ten counts were recorded for this clonotype. The CDR3 DNA sequence: TGTGCCAGCAGCTTAGACGCGCAAAGGGGTGGCTACACCTTC. Translated: CASSLDAQRGGYTF. The V and J genes are TRBV7-9 and TRBJ1-2; D is possibly TRBD1 (5 bases). Germline CDR1 is SEHNR and CDR2 is FQNEAQ (reference sequence). This CDR3 has 14 amino acids. The ends were cut back, 1 base at V and 7 bases at J, with 13 bases in the middle.

This clonotype was seen a single time. A much larger clone differs from this one at a single base, so this may be a read error. The V gene is TRBV5-5, the J gene TRBJ1-2; 7 positions match TRBD1. The CDR3 has 17 amino acids. Germline loops: CDR1 SGHKS, CDR2 YYEKEE (reference sequence). V was clipped by 0 bases and J by 10 bases; unmatched bases: 18. The CDR3 nucleotides are TGTGCCAGCAGCTTGGCAAGGGAGGCAGGGGGTTTGAATGACTACACCTTC. The encoded protein is CASSLAREAGGLNDYTF.

The chain carries TRBV7-9 and TRBJ2-7, with 7 bases aligning to TRBD2. This CDR3 spans 15 amino acids. V was pared by 1 base and J by 2 bases, with 5 bases of the junction left unmatched. In germline, CDR1 is SEHNR, CDR2 FQNEAQ (reference sequence). For the CDR3, the DNA is TGTGCCAGCAGCTTAGTAGGCGGGGGAACCTACGAGCAGTACTTC. Translating gives CASSLVGGGTYEQYF.